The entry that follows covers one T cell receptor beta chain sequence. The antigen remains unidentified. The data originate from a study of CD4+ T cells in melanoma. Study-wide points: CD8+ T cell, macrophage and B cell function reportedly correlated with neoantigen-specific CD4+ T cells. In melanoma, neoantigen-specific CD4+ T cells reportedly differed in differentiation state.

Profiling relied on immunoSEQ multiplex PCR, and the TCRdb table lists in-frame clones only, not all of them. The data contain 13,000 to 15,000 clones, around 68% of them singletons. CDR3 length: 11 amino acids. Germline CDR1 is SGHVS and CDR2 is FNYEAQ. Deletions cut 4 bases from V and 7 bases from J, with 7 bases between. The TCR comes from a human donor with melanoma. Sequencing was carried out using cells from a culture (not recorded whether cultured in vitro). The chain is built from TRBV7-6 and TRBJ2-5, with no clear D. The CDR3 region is CASSSSATQYF. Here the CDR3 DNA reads TGTGCCAGCAGCTCCTCCGCGACCCAGTACTTC.